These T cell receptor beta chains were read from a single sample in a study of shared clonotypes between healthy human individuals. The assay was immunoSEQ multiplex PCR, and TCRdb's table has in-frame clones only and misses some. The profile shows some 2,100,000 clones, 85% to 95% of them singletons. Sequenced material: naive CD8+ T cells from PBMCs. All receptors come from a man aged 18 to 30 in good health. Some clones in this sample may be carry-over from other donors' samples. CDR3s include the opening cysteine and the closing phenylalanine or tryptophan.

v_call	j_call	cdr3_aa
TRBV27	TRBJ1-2	CASSLQGTLYGYTF
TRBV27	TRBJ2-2	CASSARTLNTGELFF
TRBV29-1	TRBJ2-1	CSPVGGYNEQFF
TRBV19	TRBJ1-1	CASRRRRDGNTEAFF
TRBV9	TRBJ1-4	CASSPGGNEKLFF
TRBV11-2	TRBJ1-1	CASSGRQGSAEAFF
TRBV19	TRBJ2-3	CASSTLPPPDTQYF
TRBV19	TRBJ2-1	CASSHRFGQGVNEQFF
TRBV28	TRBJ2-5	CASSSRTGGLGETQYF
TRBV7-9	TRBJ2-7	CASSHPGRGYEQYF
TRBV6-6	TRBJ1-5	CASRGDRGDPMWPQHF
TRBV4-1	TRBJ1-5	CASSQDRGGGNQPQHF
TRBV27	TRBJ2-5	CASTPRQAGETQYF
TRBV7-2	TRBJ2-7	CASSSAGTHSYEQYF
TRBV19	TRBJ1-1	CASSIIAGLGAEAFF
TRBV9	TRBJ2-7	CASSAVAGGSYEQYF
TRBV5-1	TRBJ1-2	CASSLEGDGYGYTF
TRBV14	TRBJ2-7	CASSQGYRGPTGYEQYF
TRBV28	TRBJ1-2	CASSPDREVSYGYTF
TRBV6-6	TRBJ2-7	CASSYQRFYEQYF
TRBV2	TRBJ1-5	CATHNGLSNQPQHF
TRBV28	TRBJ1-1	CASRRTGSKNTEAFF
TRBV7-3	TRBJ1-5	CASSTTGGGQPQHF
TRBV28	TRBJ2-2	CASSLSGGNGELFF
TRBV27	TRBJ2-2	CASSQLSSGPNTGELFF
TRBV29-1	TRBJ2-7	CSVLQGDFEQYF
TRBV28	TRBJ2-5	CASGDREKETQYF
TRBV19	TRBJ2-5	CASSRGGQETQYF
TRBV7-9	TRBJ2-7	CASSLSTSGFHYEQYF
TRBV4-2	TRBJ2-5	CASSQDLRRGEETQYF
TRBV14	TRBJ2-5	CASSPTRLYQETQYF
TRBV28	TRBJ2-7	CASSLFGPAAPEQYF
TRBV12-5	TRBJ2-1	CASGLVRGDEQFF
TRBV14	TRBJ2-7	CASSQEIPGLVVHEQYF
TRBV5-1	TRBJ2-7	CASSQNSRALGYEQYF
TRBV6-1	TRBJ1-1	CASSGPGGGTEAFF
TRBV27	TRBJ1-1	CASSFLNRGRNTEAFF
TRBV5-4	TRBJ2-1	CASSLEGRGGEQFF
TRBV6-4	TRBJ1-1	CASSDSGGEAFF
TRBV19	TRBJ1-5	CASSMGQGLYSNQPQHF
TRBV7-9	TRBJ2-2	CASSLSGNTGELFF
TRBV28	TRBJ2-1	CASSLSRGNSYNEQFF
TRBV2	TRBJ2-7	CASSNRGATYEQYF
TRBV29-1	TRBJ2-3	CSVGQGRDTQYF
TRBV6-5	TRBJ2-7	CASSYSKGAMSYEQYF
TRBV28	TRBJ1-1	CASRQAGWAAGTEAFF
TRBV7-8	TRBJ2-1	CASSGFSGNPFNEQFF
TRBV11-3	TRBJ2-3	CASSLIGGTDTQYF
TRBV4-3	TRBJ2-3	CASSQRSGGLGTDTQYF